The entry that follows covers one T cell receptor beta chain sequence. Its antigen is not identified. TCRdb reprocessed the reads with MiXCR, giving one entry per CDR3 protein. The repertoire consists of fewer than 950,000 distinct CDR3 sequences, with about 30% occurring once and the leading ten covering over 10%. The CDR3 loop spans 16 amino acids. Germline V CDR1 and CDR2: SGHDN, FVKESK. V was clipped by 0 bases and J by 2 bases; unmatched bases: 3. This record comes from a study of T cell repertoires in cytomegalovirus infection. Overall study results and limits: Cumulative public TCR beta family frequency identified CMV carriers with the relevant HLA.

The source is a human donor in good health (CMV status not recorded). Some clones in this sample may be carry-over from other donors' samples. This chain connects TRBV14 to TRBJ1-3; 8 positions agree with TRBD1. The sample was cultured CD8+ T cells from PBMCs, taken from culture after CMV antigen stimulation. CDR3: CASSQEAGQAGNTIYF. The CDR3, as DNA: TGTGCCAGCAGCCAAGAAGCGGGACAGGCTGGAAACACCATATATTTT.